This TCR beta chain was profiled in a study of CD4 and CD8 cells across lung adenocarcinoma regions. Germline V CDR1 and CDR2: SGHVS, FNYEAQ. The CDR3 is 15 residues long. Trimming took off 3 bases at V and 6 bases at J, with 15 bases between the two ends. TCRdb reprocessed the PCR reads with MiXCR, giving one entry per CDR3 protein. The table has about 11,000 distinct CDR3 sequences, around 59% seen once. This clonotype was counted between two and nine times. Donors had localized lung adenocarcinoma, a non-small cell lung cancer. The chain joins TRBV7-6 to TRBJ2-1, with D tentatively TRBD1 (6 bases). The sequencing sample was made of CD8+ T cells from the margin of a lung tumor. This receptor was taken from a male donor with lung adenocarcinoma. The CD4 and CD8 labels of this study may be unreliable. The CDR3 is CASSLRRNRVNEQFF. Written as DNA, the CDR3 is TGTGCCAGCAGCTTGCGGAGAAACAGGGTCAATGAGCAGTTCTTC.